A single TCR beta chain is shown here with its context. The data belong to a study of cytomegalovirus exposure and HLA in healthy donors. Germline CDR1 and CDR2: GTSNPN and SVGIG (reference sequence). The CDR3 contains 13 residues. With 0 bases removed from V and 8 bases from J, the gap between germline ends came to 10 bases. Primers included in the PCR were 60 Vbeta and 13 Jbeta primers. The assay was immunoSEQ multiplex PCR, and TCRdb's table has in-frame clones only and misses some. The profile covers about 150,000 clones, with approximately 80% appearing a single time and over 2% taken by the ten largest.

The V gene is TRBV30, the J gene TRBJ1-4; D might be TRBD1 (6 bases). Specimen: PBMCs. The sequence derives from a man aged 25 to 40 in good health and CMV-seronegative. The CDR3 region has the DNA TGTGCCTGGAGTGTGGTCAGGGGCGAAAAACTGTTTTTT. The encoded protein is CAWSVVRGEKLFF.